Below, one TCR beta chain is given with its context. These data come from a study of blood T cell repertoires in COVID-19. Study at large: Donors in the United States, Italy and Spain gave samples during acute or convalescent COVID-19. PBMCs, B-cell-depleted T cells, or T cells were the source of the cDNA or gDNA that made up the material.

As processed by the authors: By means of reference gene primer amplification, nucleated cell counts were estimated. Produced via immunoSEQ multiplex PCR; TCRdb's table is partial and in-frame only. Clone size and V and J calls were adopted from that table, with D and trimming inferred from the DNA. The sample holds some 490,000 clones, around 85% seen once. The material sequenced was peripheral blood. The TCR originated in a human donor in a cohort sampled during active COVID-19.

The CDR3 sequence is CASSFPTSGRNEQFF. In DNA form, the CDR3 reads TGTGCCAGCAGCTTTCCGACTAGCGGGAGAAATGAGCAGTTCTTC. The chain is built from TRBV5-4 and TRBJ2-1; 12 positions match TRBD2. CDR1 is SGHNT and CDR2 is YYREEE in the germline V gene (reference sequence). There are 15 residues in the CDR3. The V gene end was trimmed by 2 bases and the J gene end by 7 bases; junction bases not matched to a gene: 4. Together with reference TRBV5-4 and TRBJ2-1, the CDR3 gives the full variable domain: ETGVTQSPTHLIKTRGQQVTLRCSSQSGHNTVSWYQQALGQGPQFIFQYYREEENGRGNFPPRFSGLQFPNYSSELNVNALELDDSALYLCASSFPTSGRNEQFFGPGTRLTVL.